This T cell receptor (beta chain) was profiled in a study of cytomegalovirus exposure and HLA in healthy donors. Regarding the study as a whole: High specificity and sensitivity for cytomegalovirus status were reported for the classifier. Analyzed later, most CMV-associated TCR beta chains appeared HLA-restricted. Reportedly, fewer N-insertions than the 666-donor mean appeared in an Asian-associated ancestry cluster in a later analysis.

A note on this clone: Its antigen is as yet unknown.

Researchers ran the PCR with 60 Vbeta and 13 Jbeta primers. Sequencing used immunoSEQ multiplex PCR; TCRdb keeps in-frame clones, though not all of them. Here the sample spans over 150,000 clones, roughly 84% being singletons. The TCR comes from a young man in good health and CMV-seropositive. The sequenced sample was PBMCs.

The CDR3 bases are TGTGCCAGCAGCTTAGGAGGGTTGACGGGAAACACCATATATTTT. Residues: CASSLGGLTGNTIYF. The chain employs TRBV7-8 and TRBJ1-3; D not resolved. Germline loops: CDR1 SGHVS, CDR2 FQNEAQ. This CDR3 region has 15 residues. Trimming stripped 1 base from V and 4 bases from J, with 11 bases between.